A single sample is the source of the 17 T cell receptor beta chains below, sequenced in a study of cytomegalovirus exposure and HLA in healthy donors. The PCR was carried out with 60 Vbeta primers and 13 Jbeta primers. Assay: immunoSEQ multiplex PCR; the TCRdb copy retains only in-frame clones and omits some. The sample lists 90,000 to 120,000 clones, 74% occurring once. The sample comprised PBMCs. The receptors here all came from a man between 50 and 59 years old in good health and CMV-seropositive.

CDR3 residues: CASSVGEGENTGELFF. The CDR3 DNA reads TGTGCCAGCAGCGTAGGTGAGGGGGAGAACACCGGGGAGCTGTTTTTT. V usage is TRBV9 and J usage is TRBJ2-2; D perhaps matches TRBD1 (6 bases). V was shortened by 0 bases and J by 1 base, with 10 bases between the two germline ends. Germline V gene sequence: CDR1 SGDLS, CDR2 YYNGEE. This CDR3 contains 16 residues.

The chain combines TRBV5-8 with TRBJ2-1; 7 bases line up with TRBD2. Germline lookup yields CDR1 SGHTS and CDR2 YDEGEE. The length of the CDR3 is 14 residues. The junction had 5 bases not matched to a gene; V was cut back by 5 bases and J by 3 bases. DNA for the CDR3: TGTGCCAGCAGTGTGGGGGACTACTACAATGAGCAGTTCTTC. Protein product: CASSVGDYYNEQFF.

The V and J genes are TRBV28 and TRBJ2-1, with D possibly being TRBD2 (6 bases). V gave up 2 bases and J gave up 2 bases, with 16 bases separating them. Germline V lookup: CDR1 MDHEN, CDR2 SYDVKM. This CDR3 spans 17 amino acids. The CDR3 protein is CASSLGVGGTPYNEQFF. In DNA, the CDR3 is TGTGCCAGCAGTTTAGGGGTTGGCGGGACTCCCTACAATGAGCAGTTCTTC.

The rearrangement links TRBV19 to TRBJ2-3; 10 bases are a match to TRBD2. The CDR3 has 16 residues. Germline CDR1 reads LNHDA; CDR2 reads SQIVND (reference sequence). J lost 6 bases, V lost 3 bases, and 9 bases had no gene match. For the CDR3, the DNA is TGTGCCAGTAGTATCTCCTTTGGTAGCGGGAGGGATACGCAGTATTTT. Translation gives CASSISFGSGRDTQYF.

The chain recombines TRBV29-1 with TRBJ1-2; a weak D match, TRBD1 (6 bases). The germline V gene encodes CDR1 SQVTM and CDR2 ANQGSEA. The V end lost 0 bases, the J end lost 3 bases, and 11 bases lay between the germline ends. The CDR3 is 14 residues long. The CDR3 nucleotides are TGCAGCGTTGAAGATAGGGGGAGCTACTATGGCTACACCTTC. It is translated as CSVEDRGSYYGYTF.

V gene TRBV5-1 combines with J gene TRBJ1-2, with D tentatively TRBD1 (5 bases). CDR1 is SGHRS, CDR2 YFSETQ, per germline. This CDR3 has 13 amino acids. V lost 4 bases and J 8 bases, leaving 15 bases between the germline ends. CDR3 in amino acids: CASSVRGPGGYTF. The CDR3 nucleotides read TGCGCCAGCAGCGTTAGGGGCCCAGGAGGCTACACCTTC.

The chain has TRBV14 and TRBJ1-1, with D possibly matching TRBD1 (6 bases). The CDR3 length is 16 residues. In germline, CDR1 is SGHDN, CDR2 FVKESK. V was pared by 3 bases and J by 7 bases, with 21 bases between. This CDR3 is CASSQRGGTSGVEAFF. CDR3 coding DNA: TGTGCCAGCAGCCAGCGGGGGGGCACCTCGGGGGTTGAAGCTTTCTTT.

The chain's CDR3 is CASSQERGTHYTGELFF. Here the CDR3 DNA reads TGTGCCAGCAGCCAAGAGAGGGGGACACACTACACCGGGGAGCTGTTTTTT. The chain uses TRBV14 and TRBJ2-2; D perhaps matches TRBD1 (6 bases). The germline gives CDR1 SGHDN, CDR2 FVKESK. This CDR3 comprises 17 residues. V dropped 0 bases and J dropped 3 bases, with 14 bases sitting between them.

The chain has TRBV5-1 and TRBJ2-2, with 12 bases matching TRBD2. Germline assignment: CDR1 SGHRS and CDR2 YFSETQ. The CDR3 has 17 amino acids. The trim removed 0 bases at V and 6 bases at J, leaving 6 bases unmatched. The CDR3 loop is CASSLVGLAGGAGELFF. The CDR3 DNA follows: TGCGCCAGCAGCTTGGTGGGACTAGCGGGCGGTGCCGGGGAGCTGTTTTTT.

CDR3 protein: CASSLAGGGNEQFF. The CDR3 coding sequence is TGCGCCAGCAGCTTGGCCGGGGGGGGCAATGAGCAGTTCTTC. This sequence joins TRBV5-1 and TRBJ2-1, with 8 bases lining up with TRBD2. Looked up from germline, CDR1 is SGHRS and CDR2 is YFSETQ. Trimming at V came to 0 bases and at J to 6 bases, leaving 2 bases not matched to a gene. The length of the CDR3 is 14 residues.

This clone was recorded once. The V call is TRBV2, the J call TRBJ2-1; 7 bases fit TRBD2. V lost 8 bases to trimming and J lost 2 bases; unmatched junction nucleotides: 3. Germline V gives CDR1 SNHLY, CDR2 FYNNEI. The CDR3 extends over 13 amino acids. CDR3: CASLAEPYNEQFF. CDR3 DNA sequence: TGTGCCAGCCTAGCGGAGCCCTACAATGAGCAGTTCTTC.

The CDR3 sequence is CASSLVNSYEQYF. The CDR3 nucleotides are TGTGCCAGCAGCTTGGTTAACAGCTACGAGCAGTACTTC. The chain carries TRBV5-6 and TRBJ2-5; D is ambiguous. Matching the DNA end better, TRBJ2-7 makes the J call doubtful. The CDR3 runs 13 residues. Germline assignment: CDR1 SGHDT and CDR2 YYEEEE.

This clone was counted once. The V call is TRBV15, the J call TRBJ2-1; 9 nucleotides align to TRBD2. The length of the CDR3 is 13 residues. V lost 9 bases to trimming and J lost 2 bases; unmatched junction nucleotides: 2. Germline CDR1 is LNHNV and CDR2 is YYDKDF (reference sequence). The CDR3 DNA reads as TGTGCCACGACTAGCGGAACCTACAATGAGCAGTTCTTC. Its protein is CATTSGTYNEQFF. Using reference TRBV15 and TRBJ2-1 for the parts outside the CDR3, the full variable domain is DAMVIQNPRYQVTQFGKPVTLSCSQTLNHNVMYWYQQKSSQAPKLLFHYYDKDFNNEADTPDNFQSRRPNTSFCFLDIRSPGLGDTAMYLCATTSGTYNEQFFGPGTRLTVL.

The chain combines TRBV12-5 with TRBJ2-2; a possible D gene is TRBD1 (6 bases). From germline, CDR1 is LGHNT and CDR2 FRNRAP. There are 17 residues in the CDR3. The V gene lost 1 base and the J gene lost 3 bases, with 15 bases spanning the gap. CDR3 coding DNA: TGTGCTAGTGGTTTGGCGCTCACAGGGTGGTACACCGGGGAGCTGTTTTTT. As protein: CASGLALTGWYTGELFF.

The V call is TRBV11-3, the J call TRBJ1-3; D is undetermined. Germline V lookup: CDR1 SGHNT, CDR2 YENEEA. V lost 3 bases and J lost 0, with 9 bases in between. CDR3 length equals 15 residues. CDR3 amino acids: CASSFGAGSGNTIYF. As DNA, the CDR3 is TGTGCCAGCAGCTTTGGTGCAGGCTCTGGAAACACCATATATTTT.

This chain connects TRBV10-2 to TRBJ1-4, with TRBD1 as a possible D gene (5 bases). Germline assignment: CDR1 WSHSY and CDR2 SAAADI. Trimming took 2 bases from V and 7 from J, leaving 11 bases between them. This CDR3 has 14 amino acids. CDR3 in amino acids: CASSEGAWSEKLFF. CDR3 nucleotide sequence: TGCGCCAGCAGTGAGGGGGCGTGGAGTGAAAAACTGTTTTTT.

V usage is TRBV29-1 and J usage is TRBJ2-7; possibly TRBD1 for D (5 bases). Germline CDR1 SQVTM, CDR2 ANQGSEA. CDR3 length equals 14 residues. Trimming cost V 0 bases and J 6 bases, with 15 bases left between them. The CDR3 sequence: CSVEDARAFGEQYF. The CDR3 bases are TGCAGCGTTGAAGATGCCAGGGCCTTTGGCGAGCAGTACTTC.